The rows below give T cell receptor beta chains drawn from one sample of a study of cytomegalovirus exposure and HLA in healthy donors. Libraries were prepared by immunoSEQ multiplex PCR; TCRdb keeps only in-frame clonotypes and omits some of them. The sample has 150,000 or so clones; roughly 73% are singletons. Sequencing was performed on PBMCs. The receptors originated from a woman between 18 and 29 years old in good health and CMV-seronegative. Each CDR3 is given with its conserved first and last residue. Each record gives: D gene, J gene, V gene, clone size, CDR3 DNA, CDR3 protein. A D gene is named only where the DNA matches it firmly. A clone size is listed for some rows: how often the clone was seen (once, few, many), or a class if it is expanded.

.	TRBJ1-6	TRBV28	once	TGTGCCAGCAGGACAACCGGGACACCCTATTCACCCCTCCACTTT	CASRTTGTPYSPLHF
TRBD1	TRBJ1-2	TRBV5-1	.	TGCGCCAGCAGCCCAGACGACAGGGGAAGAGTCTATGGCTACACCTTC	CASSPDDRGRVYGYTF
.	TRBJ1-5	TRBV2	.	TGTGCCAGCAGTGAAGGGAGAGAGCCCCAGCATTTT	CASSEGREPQHF
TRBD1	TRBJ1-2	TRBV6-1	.	TGTGCCAGCAGAACCGGACAGGGATACGGCTATGGCTACACCTTC	CASRTGQGYGYGYTF
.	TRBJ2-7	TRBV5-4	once	TGTGCCGGCGGAAGGCAGGGCCACGAGCAGTACTTC	CAGGRQGHEQYF
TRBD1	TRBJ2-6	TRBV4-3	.	TGCGCCAGCAGCCAAGAGAAGACAGGGGGCTTGTTTGGGGCCAACGTCCTGACTTTC	CASSQEKTGGLFGANVLTF
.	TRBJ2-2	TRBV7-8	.	TGTGCCACCAGCCGGGGGTTAAATCGTAACGGGGAGCTGTTTTTT	CATSRGLNRNGELFF
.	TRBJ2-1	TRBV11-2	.	TGTGCCAGCAGCTTTAGCCCCGGGACACAATACAATGAGCAGTTCTTC	CASSFSPGTQYNEQFF
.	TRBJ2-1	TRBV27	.	TGTGCCAGCAGTAGATCCTCGCGCTCCTACAATGAGCAGTTCTTC	CASSRSSRSYNEQFF
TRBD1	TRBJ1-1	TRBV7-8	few	TGTGCCAGCAGCGCCGGACAGGGTATGCTTGTGGCTTTCTTT	CASSAGQGMLVAFF
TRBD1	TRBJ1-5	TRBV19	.	TGTGCCAGTAAAAGGAGACAGGGTAATCAGCCCCAGCATTTT	CASKRRQGNQPQHF
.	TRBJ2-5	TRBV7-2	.	TGTGCCAGCAGCCCCTACCCCGGACTACAAGAGACCCAGTACTTC	CASSPYPGLQETQYF
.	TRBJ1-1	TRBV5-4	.	TGTGCCAGCAGCTCTTCGACAGCTATGGACACTGAAGCTTTCTTT	CASSSSTAMDTEAFF
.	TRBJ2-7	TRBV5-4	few	TGTGCCAGCAGCTTAGGGGACAACTACGAGCAGTACTTC	CASSLGDNYEQYF
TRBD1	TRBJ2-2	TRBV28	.	TGTGGGACAGGATACACCGGGGAGCTGTTTTTT	CGTGYTGELFF
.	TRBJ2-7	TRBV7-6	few	TGTGCCAGCAGTCCTTCAGGGTCCGTTACCTACGAGCAGTACTTC	CASSPSGSVTYEQYF
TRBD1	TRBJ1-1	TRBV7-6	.	TGTTCCAGCAGCTTACTTAGAAGGACAGGGGCCACTGAAGCTTTCTTT	CSSSLLRRTGATEAFF
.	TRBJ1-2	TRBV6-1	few	TGTGCCAGCAGTGACTACAGGGCTGCCGATGGCTACACCTTC	CASSDYRAADGYTF
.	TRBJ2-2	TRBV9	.	TGTGCCAGCAGCCCCCTAGCAGGGAACACCGGGGAGCTGTTTTTT	CASSPLAGNTGELFF
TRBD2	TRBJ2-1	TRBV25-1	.	TGTGCCAGCAGTTGGACTAGCGCCAACAATGAGCAGTTCTTC	CASSWTSANNEQFF
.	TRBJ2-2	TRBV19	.	TGTGCCAGTAGCCCCTATCGTCCCCCGTTTAGCTGGGCGGGCGGGGAGCTGTTTTTT	CASSPYRPPFSWAGGELFF
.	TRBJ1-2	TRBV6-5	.	TGTGCCAGCAGTTACTACCCAGGGTCTGACTACACCTTC	CASSYYPGSDYTF
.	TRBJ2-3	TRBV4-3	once	TGCGCCAGCAGCTTACGGACTACCGGAGATACGCAGTATTTT	CASSLRTTGDTQYF
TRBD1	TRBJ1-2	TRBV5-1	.	TGCGCCAGCAGCCTCAACACAGGGGGCGCAATCTGGAGCTATGGCTACACCTTC	CASSLNTGGAIWSYGYTF
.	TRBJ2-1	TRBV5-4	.	TGTGCCAGCAGCTTGAAGTCAGGGCAGAATGAGCAGTTCTTC	CASSLKSGQNEQFF
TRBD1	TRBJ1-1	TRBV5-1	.	TGCGCCAGCAGCACGGACAGGGGGAACACTGAAGCTTTTTTT	CASSTDRGNTEAFF
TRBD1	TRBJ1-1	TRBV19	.	TGTGCCACCACTGACTCGGACAGGGGAGAGACTGAAGCTTTCTTT	CATTDSDRGETEAFF
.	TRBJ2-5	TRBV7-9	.	TGTGCCAGCAGCCGGGTGTCGCCGCGAGAGACCCAGTACTTC	CASSRVSPRETQYF
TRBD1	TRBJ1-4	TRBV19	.	TGTGCCAGTAGGGGGACAGTTGCAACTAATGAAAAACTGTTTTTT	CASRGTVATNEKLFF